This T cell receptor beta chain was profiled in a study of cytomegalovirus exposure and HLA in healthy donors. In the PCR, 60 Vbeta and 13 Jbeta primers were used. Sequenced by immunoSEQ multiplex PCR; TCRdb stores in-frame clones only, minus some. The sample's table shows 91,000 or so clones. The TCR originated in a woman aged 25 to 45 in good health and CMV-seronegative. Sequenced sample: PBMCs.

In DNA form, the CDR3 reads TGTGCCAGCAGCTTCCGGCAGGGGAGCGCTGAAGCTTTCTTT. Protein: CASSFRQGSAEAFF. This chain links TRBV11-2 with TRBJ1-1, with D perhaps TRBD1 (6 bases). Germline V lookup: CDR1 SGHAT, CDR2 FQNNGV. V was pared by 3 bases and J by 6 bases, with 14 bases between. This CDR3 has 14 residues.